This entry is about one T cell receptor beta chain. Germline V CDR1 and CDR2: SGDLS, YYNGEE. Trimming pared 0 bases from V and 4 bases from J, leaving 10 bases between. This CDR3 region has 14 residues. This entry is derived from a study of CD8+ T cells in alopecia areata. About the research overall: Treatment comprised oral tofacitinib, 5 to 10 mg twice daily, in treated patients. For 6 to 18 months, tofacitinib was taken, and 6 months off drug followed.

Sequencing used cDNA as its template, made by extracting RNA and reverse transcribing it. TCRdb's copy holds only in-frame clones and misses some; the assay was immunoSEQ multiplex PCR. The sample has roughly 140,000 clones, about 51% seen once. The sequences come from CD4+ T cells sorted from blood, collected at week 0. This TCR derives from a human donor with alopecia areata. The chain is built from TRBV9 and TRBJ1-1; D gene ambiguous. In nucleotides, the CDR3 is TGTGCCAGCAGCGTAGCCGGGAGAGGCACTGAAGCTTTCTTT. It is translated as CASSVAGRGTEAFF.